Below are 20 T cell receptor beta chains sequenced from a single sample in a study of early T cells in non-severe SARS-CoV-2 infection. TCRdb ran MiXCR on the 5' RACE reads and lists one entry per CDR3 protein. The repertoire holds 52,000 or so distinct CDR3 sequences, with roughly an eighth as singletons. Material for sequencing was whole blood. The source is an adult who was a healthcare worker with PCR-confirmed SARS-CoV-2 infection or an uninfected control (not recorded which).

The sample holds many counts of this clonotype. The gene calls are TRBV18 and TRBJ2-7; D is unresolved. Germline CDR1 is KGHSH and CDR2 is LQKENI. The CDR3 is 12 amino acids. Deletions cut 4 bases from V and 0 bases from J, with 4 bases between. The CDR3 DNA sequence: TGTGCCAGCTCACTGCTCTCCTACGAGCAGTACTTC. As protein: CASSLLSYEQYF.

In this sample, this clonotype turned up a few times. The chain recombines TRBV7-2 with TRBJ2-2; 8 bases are a match to TRBD1. V lost 5 bases to trimming and J lost 8 bases; unmatched junction nucleotides: 13. This CDR3 contains 16 residues. The germline gives CDR1 SGHTA, CDR2 FQGNSA. CDR3 amino acids: CASSQPTGDTLGELFF. In DNA form, the CDR3 reads TGTGCCAGCAGCCAACCGACAGGGGACACGCTAGGGGAGCTGTTTTTT.

The chain is built from TRBV2 and TRBJ2-5, with 9 bases identical to TRBD2. Trimming took 6 bases from V and 5 from J; bases not matched to a gene: 16. The CDR3 runs to 17 residues. Germline-derived CDR1 and CDR2 are SNHLY and FYNNEI. The CDR3 here is CASSPGGRGGYVETQYF. The CDR3 DNA reads TGTGCCAGCAGCCCCGGAGGGCGGGGGGGTTATGTTGAGACCCAGTACTTC. Filled out from reference TRBV2 and TRBJ2-5, the complete variable domain reads EPEVTQTPSHQVTQMGQEVILRCVPISNHLYFYWYRQILGQKVEFLVSFYNNEISEKSEIFDDQFSVERPDGSNFTLKIRSTKLEDSAMYFCASSPGGRGGYVETQYFGPGTRLLVL.

This sequence joins TRBV7-2 and TRBJ2-7, with D unresolved. This CDR3 has 13 residues. Trimming removed 5 bases at V and 6 bases at J, with 14 bases between. The germline CDR1 and CDR2 sequences are SGHTA and FQGNSA. Here the CDR3 DNA reads TGTGCCAGCAGCGAAGTCGGGCCAAGCGAGCAGTACTTC. Translated: CASSEVGPSEQYF.

The chain joins TRBV7-3 to TRBJ2-3; possible D gene TRBD1, 6 bases. Germline V lookup: CDR1 SGHTA, CDR2 FQGTGA. The V gene lost 2 bases and the J gene lost 5 bases, with 17 bases spanning the gap. The length of the CDR3 is 16 residues. The CDR3, as DNA: TGTGCCAGCAGCTTAGGACCAACAGGGCGAGGAGATACGCAGTATTTT. It translates to CASSLGPTGRGDTQYF.

V and J are TRBV12-3 or TRBV12-4 and TRBJ2-1, with a tentative D call TRBD2 (7 bases). With 5 bases removed from V and 15 bases from J, the gap between germline ends came to 20 bases. This CDR3 region has 13 residues. The chain's CDR3 is CASSPARGGGLFF. The CDR3, as DNA: TGTGCCAGCAGTCCCGCTAGGGGGGGTGGTCTGTTCTTC.

This clonotype came up many times. The rearrangement uses TRBV6-6 and TRBJ1-6, with D possibly TRBD1 on 6 matching bases. The germline CDR1 and CDR2 sequences are MNHNY and SVGAGI (reference sequence). The V and J ends lost 7 bases and 9 bases respectively, with 19 bases between them. The CDR3 has 15 amino acids. The CDR3 loop reads CASTPGGAQSSPLHF. The CDR3 nucleotides are TGTGCCAGCACCCCGGGGGGGGCGCAAAGTTCACCCCTCCACTTT.

This clonotype has more than one count but fewer than ten. The V gene is TRBV6-2 or TRBV6-3, the J gene TRBJ2-7; D remains unclear. Trimming pared 4 bases from V and 2 bases from J, leaving 15 bases between. The germline CDR1 and CDR2 sequences are MNHEY and SVGEGT. The CDR3 loop spans 15 amino acids. The CDR3 DNA reads as TGTGCCAGCAGTTCGGTGTCAGGCCGCCCCTACGAGCAGTACTTC. Protein product: CASSSVSGRPYEQYF.

This clonotype was observed a handful of times. One end of the junction does not line up with germline, which may come from a read error. The V gene is TRBV7-7, the J gene TRBJ2-5; D remains unclear. Germline assignment: CDR1 SSHAT and CDR2 FNYEAQ (reference sequence). The CDR3 totals 14 residues. The CDR3 DNA reads as TGTGCTAGCAGCTTAGTGTGGGGTTCGGAGACCCAGTACTTC. Its translation: CASSLVWGSETQYF.

In its sample, this clonotype was seen a few times. J is TRBJ1-5 and V is TRBV10-3, with D unclear. This CDR3 is 16 amino acids long. The ends were cut back, 6 bases at V and 2 bases at J, with 17 bases in the middle. Germline V gives CDR1 ENHRY, CDR2 SYGVKD. CDR3 bases: TGTGCCATCAGCCCGGGAATACCCGGAGGCAATCAGCCCCAGCATTTT. Translating gives CAISPGIPGGNQPQHF.

The chain carries TRBV20-1 and TRBJ1-1; D gene unclear. CDR1 DFQATT and CDR2 SNEGSKA come from the germline V gene (reference sequence). The CDR3 consists of 12 residues. V dropped 3 bases and J dropped 4 bases, with 9 bases sitting between them. CDR3 sequence reads: CSASVRSTEAFF. In DNA form, the CDR3 reads TGCAGTGCTAGCGTCAGGAGCACTGAAGCTTTCTTT.

This clonotype was counted only a few times. V and J are TRBV12-2 and TRBJ1-2; the table calls TRBD1, which could not be checked here. TRBV12-2 is an annotated pseudogene. This CDR3 comprises 11 residues. This chain's CDR3 is CASQLGDGYTF. The DNA of the CDR3 is TGTGCAAGTCAACTAGGGGACGGCTACACCTTC.

The chain joins TRBV29-1 to TRBJ1-5; perhaps TRBD1 as D (5 bases). V was shortened by 4 bases and J by 4 bases, with 8 bases between the two germline ends. CDR1 and CDR2 from the germline V gene are SQVTM and ANQGSEA. The CDR3 contains 12 residues. Here the CDR3 DNA reads TGCAGCGTTGGACAGCGTAATCAGCCCCAGCATTTT. Its protein product is CSVGQRNQPQHF.

This clonotype was seen at least ten times. This sequence joins TRBV20-1 and TRBJ1-5; 9 nucleotides line up with TRBD1. Per germline, CDR1 DFQATT and CDR2 SNEGSKA (reference sequence). The CDR3 has 14 residues. The V gene end was trimmed by 5 bases and the J gene end by 6 bases; junction bases not matched to a gene: 8. CDR3 in amino acids: CSAAGTGHTQPQHF. The DNA of the CDR3 is TGCAGTGCTGCCGGGACAGGGCACACTCAGCCCCAGCATTTT.

This clonotype was picked up many times. The chain carries TRBV5-4 and TRBJ2-7, with D possibly matching TRBD1 (6 bases). CDR1 and CDR2 from the germline V gene are SGHNT and YYREEE (reference sequence). Trimming took 5 bases from V and 5 from J, leaving 14 bases between them. This CDR3 has 13 residues. The CDR3 bases are TGTGCCAGCAGTAGACAGGTTTTCGACGAGCAGTACTTC. Protein: CASSRQVFDEQYF.

This clonotype has ten or more counts. The chain carries TRBV12-3 or TRBV12-4 and TRBJ2-3; D is perhaps TRBD2 (6 bases). The CDR3 length is 14 residues. V was trimmed by 6 bases and J by 2 bases, leaving 12 bases between them. The CDR3 region is CASSRWGDTDTQYF. The CDR3 region has the DNA TGTGCCAGCAGCCGATGGGGGGACACAGATACGCAGTATTTT.

The chain carries TRBV6-5 and TRBJ2-7; no clear D. This CDR3 region has 14 residues. Per the germline V gene, CDR1 is MNHEY and CDR2 is SVGAGI. V gave up 6 bases and J gave up 1 base, with 13 bases separating them. CDR3: CASRDLLGSYEQYF. DNA for the CDR3: TGTGCCAGCAGAGACCTCCTGGGGTCCTACGAGCAGTACTTC.

This clonotype has just a few counts. This chain joins TRBV7-2 and TRBJ2-2; D gene unclear. This CDR3 region has 13 residues. Germline V gene data show CDR1 as SGHTA and CDR2 as FQGNSA. V was clipped by 5 bases and J by 1 base, with 5 bases between them. The CDR3 protein is CASSPQNTGELFF. The CDR3 nucleotides read TGTGCCAGCAGCCCTCAGAACACCGGGGAGCTGTTTTTT.

This chain uses TRBV12-3 or TRBV12-4 with TRBJ1-4; D ambiguous. The CDR3 consists of 15 residues. With 7 bases removed from V and 2 bases from J, the gap between germline ends came to 14 bases. CDR3 nucleotide sequence: TGTGCCAGCACCTTGTCCGCAGTGACTAATGAAAAACTGTTTTTT. Translating gives CASTLSAVTNEKLFF.

This clonotype was observed at least ten times. The chain combines TRBV7-6 with TRBJ2-7; no definite D call. The CDR3 is 13 residues long. V was cut by 0 bases and J by 3 bases, with 6 bases left in between. In germline, CDR1 is SGHVS, CDR2 FNYEAQ. CDR3 nucleotide sequence: TGTGCCAGCAGCTTAGCGTGGAACTACGAGCAGTACTTC. This encodes CASSLAWNYEQYF.